This TCR beta chain was captured in a study of T cell responses to AZD1222 COVID-19 vaccine (dated by TCRdb to the early 2020s). With respect to the entire study: Because spike-specific TCR depth and breadth did not differ between the two schedules, AZD1222 recipients who got a second dose at roughly 4 weeks were pooled with those who got a second dose at roughly 12 weeks. TCR sequencing covered fewer than 250 trial participants: 207 given two doses of AZD1222 and around 26 given two doses of MenACWY control vaccine. Trial participants were enrolled by age into 18-55, 56-69 and 70-plus year subgroups, with around 150, 28 and 57 TCR-sequenced participants respectively. Broad study findings and their caveats: Reportedly, close to half of the unique spike-specific TCRs recognized epitopes lying outside the regions that are mutated in the B.1.351 and B.1.1.7 variants. No day 14 peak-response samples were available, so repertoires were characterized only after the peak T cell response. Participants were mostly white British and included more females than males, and it was suggested by the authors that clonal diversity may have been underestimated. The 56-69-year group was small, and its depth increase did not reach significance, likely because of low power. Vaccine-associated CD4 TCRs spanned the whole spike protein, with dominant responses in regions 160-218 and 743-854. Spike-specific TCR breadth and depth rose significantly after two AZD1222 doses compared with day 0 and with MenACWY recipients. Only 5 to 7 AZD1222 recipients were SARS-CoV-2 seropositive at baseline, limiting conclusions about previously exposed vaccinees.

What the time point label conveys for this sample: baseline before first vaccination. Samples from vaccinated people were obtained from the UK trials COV001 and COV002, which included a single-blind randomized controlled phase 2/3 trial of AZD1222 (ChAdOx1 nCoV-19) in healthy adults. For TCRbeta chain sequencing, PBMC samples were collected from trial participants at day 0 and at day 28 after the second dose. On this clone: Its antigen is unknown. Base qualities were left out, and no much larger clone turns up one base away.

V was cut back by 4 bases and J by 8 bases, leaving a gap of 11 bases between them. Reading from cysteine to phenylalanine, the CDR3 counts 12 amino acids. The only DNA kept is the CDR3, 36 bases in frame from the first base. CDR1 is given as MNHEY and CDR2 as SVGAGI, both from the germline V gene. The CDR3 regions of human TCRbeta chains were subjected to immunosequencing. As for how the authors treated the data: TCRs in the repertoires were compared against a reference library of SARS-CoV-2-specific TCRs that had been generated with the MIRA antigen-specificity platform. Breadth meant the fraction of unique TCRs that were SARS-CoV-2-associated, whereas depth meant the fraction of total T cells that were SARS-CoV-2-associated. Using the MIRA data, each spike-specific TCR was mapped to the spike region that the TCR reacts to and placed in a CD4 or CD8 class. Log10-transformed breadth and depth values were compared by one-way ANOVA with Sidak's multiple comparisons tests. TCRdb retrieved this table from immuneACCESS and kept in-frame rearrangements only. Not all clones are present; in checked studies, unresolved V genes account for under half, and no reason is known for the remainder. The V and J calls and the clone size are those of that table, but D and trimming were determined from the DNA. Recorded for this sample are tens of thousands of clones; about 90% of them occurred a single time. The ten largest clones add up to approximately 15% of the sample.

This sample comprised peripheral blood, obtained on day 0 of AZD1222 vaccination. The V and J genes are TRBV6-5 and TRBJ1-2; D gene: possibly TRBD1, on 5 matching bases. The clonotype was recovered from an adult in good health. The CDR3: CASSSRTKGYTF. The DNA sequence reads TGTGCCAGCAGTTCCCGGACAAAAGGCTACACCTTC.